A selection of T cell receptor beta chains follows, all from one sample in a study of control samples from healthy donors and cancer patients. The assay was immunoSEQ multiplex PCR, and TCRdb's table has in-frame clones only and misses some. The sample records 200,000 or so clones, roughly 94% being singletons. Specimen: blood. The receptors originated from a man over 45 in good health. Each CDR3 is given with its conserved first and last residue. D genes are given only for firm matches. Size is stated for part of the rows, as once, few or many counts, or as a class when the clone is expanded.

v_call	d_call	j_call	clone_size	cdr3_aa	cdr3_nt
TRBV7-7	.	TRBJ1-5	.	CASSSTQQPQHF	TGTGCTAGCAGCTCCACACAGCAGCCCCAGCATTTT
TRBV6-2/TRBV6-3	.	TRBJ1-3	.	CASSYDGNSGNTIYF	TGTGCCAGCAGTTACGACGGAAACTCTGGAAACACCATATATTTT
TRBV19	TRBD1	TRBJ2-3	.	CASRQGLSTDTQYF	TGTGCCAGCCGACAGGGTCTAAGCACAGATACGCAGTATTTT
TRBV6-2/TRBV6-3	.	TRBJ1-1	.	CASSPIGRAYTEAFF	TGTGCCAGCAGCCCCATCGGCAGGGCCTACACTGAAGCTTTCTTT
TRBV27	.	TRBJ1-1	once	CASSSHLNTEAFF	TGTGCCAGCAGTTCCCATTTGAACACTGAAGCTTTCTTT
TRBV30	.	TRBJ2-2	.	CASRYRATGELFF	TGTGCCTCAAGGTACAGGGCCACCGGGGAGCTGTTTTTT
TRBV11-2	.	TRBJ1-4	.	CASSLRAVPHRVFF	TGTGCCAGCAGCTTAAGGGCAGTGCCCCACCGGGTGTTTTTT
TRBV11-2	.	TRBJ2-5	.	CASSLGPQETQYF	TGTGCCAGCAGCTTAGGGCCTCAAGAGACCCAGTACTTC
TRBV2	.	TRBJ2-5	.	CASSRVVVTEETQYF	TGTGCCAGCAGTCGGGTGGTCGTGACAGAAGAGACCCAGTACTTC
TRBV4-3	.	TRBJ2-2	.	CASSLAEDTGELFF	TGCGCCAGCAGCCTAGCCGAGGACACCGGGGAGCTGTTTTTT